The 22 T cell receptor beta chains in this list originate from one sample, sequenced in a study of T cell responses to AZD1222 COVID-19 vaccine. Here immunoSEQ multiplex PCR was the method, and the copy in TCRdb shows in-frame clones only, minus some. Of some 64,000 clones in the sample, about four fifths are singletons; the top ten hold around 7.5%. This specimen was peripheral blood, taken on day 0 of AZD1222 vaccination. All receptors come from an adult in good health.

The chain employs TRBV30 and TRBJ1-2; D not certain. The length of the CDR3 is 13 residues. Germline V gene lookup returns CDR1 GTSNPN and CDR2 SVGIG (reference sequence). V was trimmed by 5 bases and J by 2 bases, leaving 12 bases between them. CDR3 bases: TGTGCCTGGGGAGATGGGGAAAACTATGGCTACACCTTC. Translating it yields CAWGDGENYGYTF.

The V gene is TRBV19, the J gene TRBJ2-1; tentatively, D is TRBD1 (6 bases). Between the trimmed V and J ends, which lost 1 base and 7 bases, there was a span of 17 bases. This CDR3 is 16 amino acids long. Germline V gene sequence: CDR1 LNHDA, CDR2 SQIVND (reference sequence). The CDR3 region has the DNA TGTGCCAGTAGTATAGTTGAGGGGGTTGCCCTTAATGAGCAGTTCTTC. Protein: CASSIVEGVALNEQFF.

The chain's CDR3 is CASRDGTGNSPLHF. The CDR3 DNA reads TGCGCCAGCCGGGACGGGACCGGTAATTCACCCCTCCACTTT. The genes are TRBV5-1 and TRBJ1-6; D is perhaps TRBD1 (5 bases). Germline V CDR1 and CDR2: SGHRS, YFSETQ. CDR3 length equals 14 residues. The germline V and J ends were trimmed by 7 bases and 6 bases, with 14 bases remaining between them.

The chain has TRBV14 and TRBJ2-2, with TRBD2 matching over 11 bases. V gave up 2 bases and J gave up 4 bases; unmatched junction bases: 18. CDR3 size: 21 residues. Germline V gene sequence: CDR1 SGHDN, CDR2 FVKESK. In DNA form, the CDR3 reads TGTGCCAGCAGCCAAAAGAGCCCCTGGGCTAGCGGGGGGCCGGCCACCGGGGAGCTGTTTTTT. Translating gives CASSQKSPWASGGPATGELFF.

The V and J genes are TRBV5-6 and TRBJ1-5; TRBD1 might be the D (6 bases). Germline CDR1 SGHDT, CDR2 YYEEEE. The CDR3 totals 15 residues. V was shortened by 0 bases and J by 4 bases, with 11 bases between the two germline ends. The DNA of the CDR3 is TGTGCCAGCAGCTTGGCAGGGGTATGGAATCAGCCCCAGCATTTT. Translation gives CASSLAGVWNQPQHF. Drawing the rest from reference TRBV5-6 and TRBJ1-5, the complete variable domain is DAGVTQSPTHLIKTRGQQVTLRCSPKSGHDTVSWYQQALGQGPQFIFQYYEEEERQRGNFPDRFSGHQFPNYSSELNVNALLLGDSALYLCASSLAGVWNQPQHFGDGTRLSIL.

The chain uses TRBV3-1 (or the pseudogene TRBV3-2) and TRBJ1-5, with 10 bases matching TRBD1. The trim removed 2 bases at V and 6 bases at J, leaving 7 bases unmatched. Germline V gene lookup returns CDR1 LGHDT and CDR2 YNNKEL (reference sequence). The CDR3 is 16 residues long. The CDR3 coding sequence is TGTGCCAGCAGCCAATTGGGACAGGGGTTGAGTCAGCCCCAGCATTTT. Protein product: CASSQLGQGLSQPQHF.

The chain uses TRBV28 and TRBJ1-2, with D unresolved. Germline loops: CDR1 MDHEN, CDR2 SYDVKM. This CDR3 spans 13 amino acids. Trimming cost V 7 bases and J 1 base, with 10 bases left between them. CDR3 bases: TGTGCCAGCACTTTCCCGGATAACTATGGCTACACCTTC. Translation gives CASTFPDNYGYTF.

V and J are TRBV20-1 and TRBJ1-1; D call uncertain. Germline V gives CDR1 DFQATT, CDR2 SNEGSKA (reference sequence). This CDR3 has 11 residues. V dropped 4 bases and J dropped 1 base, with 4 bases sitting between them. The CDR3 sequence is CSAIGNTEAFF. CDR3 coding DNA: TGCAGTGCTATAGGGAACACTGAAGCTTTCTTT.

As DNA, the CDR3 is TGTGCCAGCAGCCAGAACAGGGGTGGGACAGATACGCAGTATTTT. This gives the protein CASSQNRGGTDTQYF. The chain couples TRBV7-2 to TRBJ2-3; 7 nucleotides match TRBD1. The CDR3 has 15 residues. With 5 bases clipped from V and 3 bases from J, the junction kept 8 bases outside the gene matches. The germline V gene has CDR1 SGHTA and CDR2 FQGNSA.

There are a few counts of this clone. J is TRBJ1-6 and V is TRBV2, with TRBD1 as a possible D gene (5 bases). Germline CDR1 SNHLY, CDR2 FYNNEI. Trimming took off 6 bases at V and 10 bases at J, with 10 bases between the two ends. The CDR3 extends over 12 amino acids. The CDR3 reads CASRGTGSPLHF. In nucleotides, the CDR3 is TGTGCCAGCAGGGGGACTGGATCACCCCTCCACTTT.

The V and J genes are TRBV5-4 and TRBJ1-2; 12 positions match TRBD1. Germline V gene data show CDR1 as SGHNT and CDR2 as YYREEE (reference sequence). V shed 4 bases and J 5 bases; nucleotides not matched to a gene: 6. The CDR3 covers 15 residues. The CDR3 sequence is CASSLRDRGPYGYTF. In nucleotides, the CDR3 is TGTGCCAGCAGCCTCCGGGACAGGGGGCCTTATGGCTACACCTTC.

The J gene is TRBJ2-3, the V gene TRBV5-1; D possibly uses TRBD1 or TRBD2 (5 bases each). The CDR3 totals 15 residues. Trimming took off 2 bases at V and 1 base at J, with 11 bases between the two ends. Germline loops: CDR1 SGHRS, CDR2 YFSETQ. This chain's CDR3 is CASSFGTSGTDTQYF. The DNA of the CDR3 is TGCGCCAGCAGCTTTGGGACCTCGGGCACAGATACGCAGTATTTT.

The chain combines TRBV4-3 with TRBJ1-2, with a tentative D call TRBD1 (6 bases). The V gene's germline CDR1 is LGHNA and CDR2 YSLEER. V lost 3 bases and J lost 5, with 10 bases in between. This CDR3 is 13 amino acids long. The DNA of the CDR3 is TGCGCCAGCAGCCACGGAACAGGGTATGGCTACACCTTC. It encodes CASSHGTGYGYTF.

The J gene is TRBJ2-7, the V gene TRBV18; 9 bases agree with TRBD2. The CDR3 runs 15 residues. Germline V CDR1 and CDR2: KGHSH, LQKENI. Losses at the gene ends were 5 bases for V and 3 bases for J; bases not matched to a gene: 8. The CDR3 region is CASSTWTSDNYEQYF. The DNA for the CDR3 is TGTGCCAGCTCAACCTGGACTAGCGACAACTACGAGCAGTACTTC.

The rearrangement links TRBV19 to TRBJ2-6, with TRBD1 identical over 7 bases. This CDR3 has 18 residues. Trimming took 3 bases from V and 1 from J; bases not matched to a gene: 9. Germline V gene data show CDR1 as LNHDA and CDR2 as SQIVND (reference sequence). CDR3 loop: CASSIRDRHLSGANVLTF. For the CDR3, the DNA is TGTGCCAGTAGTATCCGGGACAGACATTTATCTGGGGCCAACGTCCTGACTTTC.

V is TRBV4-1 and J is TRBJ1-3; no clear D gene. Trimming cost V 1 base and J 4 bases, with 14 bases left between them. The CDR3 runs 16 residues. Germline V gene sequence: CDR1 MGHRA, CDR2 YSYEKL. This CDR3 reads CASSQVHSRMGNTIYF. As DNA, the CDR3 is TGCGCCAGCAGCCAAGTACACAGCCGAATGGGAAACACCATATATTTT.

This chain uses TRBV4-3 with TRBJ1-3, with D possibly being TRBD1 (6 bases). Germline V CDR1 and CDR2: LGHNA, YSLEER. V was pared by 3 bases and J by 5 bases, with 17 bases between. The CDR3 contains 16 residues. CDR3 sequence reads: CASSQNNQGWRNTIYF. CDR3 sequence (DNA): TGCGCCAGCAGCCAGAATAACCAGGGGTGGAGAAACACCATATATTTT.

V usage is TRBV10-1 and J usage is TRBJ2-2; D remains ambiguous. The length of the CDR3 is 14 residues. The ends were cut back, 5 bases at V and 1 base at J, with 8 bases in the middle. Germline CDR1 and CDR2: WNHNN and SYGVQD (reference sequence). CDR3 protein: CASSLLRNTGELFF. The CDR3 nucleotides read TGCGCCAGCAGTCTCTTACGGAACACCGGGGAGCTGTTTTTT.

The chain joins TRBV25-1 to TRBJ2-5, with 8 positions matching TRBD1. Germline lookup yields CDR1 MGHDK and CDR2 SYGVNS. The V gene end was trimmed by 4 bases and the J gene end by 2 bases; junction bases not matched to a gene: 6. The CDR3 is made up of 15 amino acids. This CDR3 reads CASSAQGVSQETQYF. CDR3 nucleotide sequence: TGTGCCAGCAGTGCACAGGGGGTCTCTCAAGAGACCCAGTACTTC.

V gene TRBV24-1 combines with J gene TRBJ2-6; a weak D match, TRBD1 (5 bases). Germline CDR1 is KGHDR and CDR2 is SFDVKD. This CDR3 spans 16 amino acids. The V end lost 3 bases, the J end lost 0 bases, and 8 bases lay between the germline ends. The CDR3 protein is CATSDTGSSGANVLTF. CDR3 coding DNA: TGTGCCACCAGTGATACAGGTAGCTCTGGGGCCAACGTCCTGACTTTC.

This chain connects TRBV7-2 to TRBJ1-2; no definite D call. The germline V gene encodes CDR1 SGHTA and CDR2 FQGNSA. V was trimmed by 5 bases and J by 4 bases, leaving 8 bases between them. This CDR3 is built from 12 residues. CDR3 nucleotides: TGTGCCAGCAGCCCTCAGTCCTATGGCTACACCTTC. It translates to CASSPQSYGYTF.

This clone was counted between two and nine times. This chain joins TRBV6-1 and TRBJ1-5; no firm D call. The CDR3 has 14 amino acids. Germline values: CDR1 MNHNS, CDR2 SASEGT. The germline V and J ends were trimmed by 2 bases and 2 bases, with 7 bases remaining between them. The DNA for the CDR3 is TGTGCCAGCAGTGAATCGAGGGGCAATCAGCCCCAGCATTTT. Its protein is CASSESRGNQPQHF.